These T cell receptor beta chains were read from a single sample in a study of cytomegalovirus exposure and HLA in healthy donors. This table comes from immunoSEQ multiplex PCR, and its TCRdb copy is limited to in-frame clones, with some not included. The sample lists more than 150,000 clones; roughly 84% were seen once. Source material: PBMCs. These receptors all stem from a woman between 45 and 65 years old in good health and CMV-seropositive. CDR3s leave out the opening cysteine and the closing phenylalanine or tryptophan. Size is stated for part of the rows, as once, few or many counts, or as a class when the clone is expanded.

J gene: TRBJ1-3
clone size: NA
V gene: TRBV9
CDR3 length: 13
CDR3 protein: ASSGQGNSGNTIY

J gene: TRBJ2-3
clone size: NA
V gene: TRBV10-3
CDR3 length: 14
CDR3 protein: AISEGLAGSTDTQY

J gene: TRBJ1-2
clone size: NA
V gene: TRBV15
CDR3 length: 10
CDR3 protein: ATSVDSYGYT

J gene: TRBJ1-3
clone size: NA
V gene: TRBV6-5
CDR3 length: 12
CDR3 protein: ASNLDSLGNTIY

J gene: TRBJ1-1
clone size: once
V gene: TRBV2
CDR3 length: 11
CDR3 protein: ASRDRLNTEAF

J gene: TRBJ2-2
clone size: NA
V gene: TRBV11-1
CDR3 length: 12
CDR3 protein: ASSLTGSTGELF

J gene: TRBJ2-3
clone size: NA
V gene: TRBV7-3
CDR3 length: 12
CDR3 protein: ASSPGQSTDTQY

J gene: TRBJ2-5
clone size: NA
V gene: TRBV15
CDR3 length: 14
CDR3 protein: ATSRGSGGPQETQY

J gene: TRBJ1-2
clone size: once
V gene: TRBV6-5
CDR3 length: 11
CDR3 protein: ASRTPGNYGYT

J gene: TRBJ2-1
clone size: NA
V gene: TRBV19
CDR3 length: 12
CDR3 protein: ASSSRGGLNEQF

J gene: TRBJ2-3
clone size: NA
V gene: TRBV7-2
CDR3 length: 16
CDR3 protein: ASSGRAFSIRDTDTQY

J gene: TRBJ2-3
clone size: NA
V gene: TRBV5-4
CDR3 length: 12
CDR3 protein: ASSLGTVTDTQY

J gene: TRBJ2-3
clone size: NA
V gene: TRBV1
CDR3 length: 16
CDR3 protein: TSSQDVAGGVTTDTQY

J gene: TRBJ2-1
clone size: NA
V gene: TRBV5-1
CDR3 length: 13
CDR3 protein: ASRMAGGPGNEQF

J gene: TRBJ1-4
clone size: few
V gene: TRBV4-3
CDR3 length: 14
CDR3 protein: ASSQGPTSGNEKLF

J gene: TRBJ1-4
clone size: NA
V gene: TRBV28
CDR3 length: 15
CDR3 protein: ASSRVLRGATNEKLF

J gene: TRBJ2-2
clone size: NA
V gene: TRBV7-3
CDR3 length: 12
CDR3 protein: ASSLAGGTGELF